This is a list of T cell receptor beta chains from one sample in a study of T-cell reconstitution after alpha-beta-depleted transplantation in children. TCRdb passed the PCR reads through MiXCR, listing each CDR3 protein once. The repertoire consists of 600,000 to 700,000 distinct CDR3 sequences, with 16% occurring once and the leading ten covering 0.9% to 1.2%. The specimen was PBMCs from the stem cell graft donor, collected from the stem cell graft. The receptors were gathered from a human donor who donated a stem cell graft to a child with acute myeloid leukemia. CDR3s include the opening cysteine and the closing phenylalanine or tryptophan. The D gene is left open where the match is weak. Clone sizes are given selectively: once, few, many, or a class where the clone is expanded.

V gene	clone size	J gene	D gene	CDR3 protein	CDR3 DNA
TRBV29-1	many	TRBJ2-3	TRBD1	CSVVRTGIDTQYF	TGCAGCGTTGTCCGGACAGGGATAGATACGCAGTATTTT
TRBV25-1	NA	TRBJ1-1	NA	CASSEGRGNTEAFF	TGTGCCAGCAGTGAGGGCAGGGGGAACACTGAAGCTTTCTTT
TRBV5-1	NA	TRBJ1-3	NA	CASSLDGQRNTIYF	TGCGCCAGCAGCCTCGACGGACAAAGAAACACCATATATTTT
TRBV20-1	many	TRBJ1-6	NA	CSARGAGFSPLHF	TGCAGTGCTAGGGGAGCAGGGTTTTCACCCCTCCACTTT
TRBV5-6	NA	TRBJ2-3	NA	CASSSQELYTDTQYF	TGTGCCAGCAGCTCCCAGGAGCTGTACACAGATACGCAGTATTTT
TRBV5-4	NA	TRBJ2-7	TRBD1	CASSYPRDRGRGEQYF	TGTGCCAGCAGCTATCCCCGGGACAGGGGGCGAGGAGAGCAGTACTTC
TRBV20-1	many	TRBJ1-1	NA	CSAREGQNTEAFF	TGCAGTGCTAGGGAGGGTCAGAACACTGAAGCTTTCTTT
TRBV5-6	few	TRBJ1-2	NA	CASSLRQAHYGYTF	TGTGCCAGCAGCCTGAGACAGGCTCACTATGGCTACACCTTC
TRBV28	NA	TRBJ2-2	NA	CASSPLSDSTGELFF	TGTGCCAGCAGTCCCCTAAGTGATAGCACCGGGGAGCTGTTTTTT
TRBV4-3	many	TRBJ1-5	NA	CASSQDSGYDQPQHF	TGCGCCAGCAGCCAAGACTCAGGGTACGATCAGCCCCAGCATTTT
TRBV5-5	few	TRBJ1-3	NA	CASSFNGIFSGNTIYF	TGTGCCAGCAGCTTTAACGGCATTTTCTCTGGAAACACCATATATTTT
TRBV7-9	NA	TRBJ1-3	NA	CASSLDSTGGNTIYF	TGTGCCAGCAGCTTGGACAGCACTGGCGGAAACACCATATATTTT
TRBV7-6	NA	TRBJ2-7	NA	CASSPLEAGSYEQYF	TGTGCCAGCAGCCCTTTGGAGGCAGGTTCCTACGAGCAGTACTTC
TRBV20-1	many	TRBJ2-3	TRBD2	CSARDQTSGAADTQYF	TGCAGTGCTAGAGATCAGACTAGCGGGGCGGCAGATACGCAGTATTTT
TRBV6-6	many	TRBJ1-4	NA	CASSYRRGEKLFF	TGTGCCAGCAGTTACCGAAGGGGTGAAAAACTGTTTTTT
TRBV5-1	NA	TRBJ2-5	NA	CASSQAHQETQYF	TGCGCCAGCAGCCAGGCACATCAAGAGACCCAGTACTTC
TRBV20-1	many	TRBJ1-5	TRBD1	CSAETPGQVSNQPQHF	TGCAGTGCTGAGACACCGGGACAGGTTAGCAATCAGCCCCAGCATTTT
TRBV7-9	NA	TRBJ2-7	TRBD1	CASSGQGVPSYEQYF	TGTGCCAGCAGCGGACAGGGGGTGCCCTCCTACGAGCAGTACTTC
TRBV5-1	NA	TRBJ1-1	NA	CASSSGGDSFGRTEAFF	TGCGCCAGCAGTTCCGGGGGGGACTCCTTTGGGAGAACTGAAGCTTTCTTT
TRBV7-2	many	TRBJ1-5	NA	CASSSSRQEQPQHF	TGTGCCAGCAGCTCGTCGCGGCAGGAGCAGCCCCAGCATTTT
TRBV27	few	TRBJ1-4	TRBD1	CASRETGGLPTNEKLFF	TGTGCCAGCAGGGAGACAGGGGGCCTCCCAACTAATGAAAAACTGTTTTTT
TRBV10-3	few	TRBJ1-6	NA	CAISFQMASYNSPLHF	TGTGCCATCAGCTTCCAAATGGCCTCCTATAATTCACCCCTCCACTTT
TRBV20-1	many	TRBJ2-3	NA	CSAPRQASTDTQYF	TGCAGTGCTCCGAGACAGGCTAGCACAGATACGCAGTATTTT
TRBV4-1	NA	TRBJ2-4	TRBD1	CASSQPSTGAAKNIQYF	TGCGCCAGCAGCCAACCTTCGACAGGGGCAGCCAAAAACATTCAGTACTTC
TRBV5-1	NA	TRBJ2-3	TRBD1	CASSLWTGDTDTQYF	TGCGCCAGCAGCCTATGGACAGGGGACACAGATACGCAGTATTTT
TRBV20-1	many	TRBJ2-7	TRBD1	CSATGTGFANEQYF	TGCAGTGCTACCGGGACAGGGTTCGCCAACGAGCAGTACTTC
TRBV27	few	TRBJ1-4	NA	CASSPRTEYNEKLFF	TGTGCCAGCAGCCCTAGGACGGAGTACAATGAAAAACTGTTTTTT
TRBV7-9	NA	TRBJ2-5	NA	CASSLAPSGQETQYF	TGTGCCAGCAGCTTAGCGCCGTCAGGTCAAGAGACCCAGTACTTC
TRBV20-1	many	TRBJ1-1	NA	CSAGGGAWAEAFF	TGCAGTGCTGGGGGAGGGGCTTGGGCTGAAGCTTTCTTT
TRBV29-1	many	TRBJ2-7	NA	CSVVSFSFQYF	TGCAGCGTTGTTTCGTTCTCTTTTCAGTACTTC
TRBV29-1	many	TRBJ1-1	NA	CSAPFNTEAFF	TGCAGCGCTCCATTTAACACTGAAGCTTTCTTT
TRBV7-2	few	TRBJ2-7	TRBD1	CASSARQGYYEQYF	TGTGCCAGCAGCGCCCGACAGGGGTACTACGAGCAGTACTTC